This T cell receptor beta chain was recovered during a study of shared T cell receptors in the human thymus. Trimming stripped 4 bases from V and 2 bases from J, with 6 bases between. The CDR3 is 12 amino acids. The germline V gene encodes CDR1 KGHSH and CDR2 LQKENI. The assay was immunoSEQ multiplex PCR, and TCRdb's table has in-frame clones only and misses some. This repertoire shows 600,000 to 900,000 clones, roughly 88% found once; its top ten account for 0.0095% to 0.011%. The sample was also reused in another study, on human thymus T cells. This second report adds: Within thymic and blood repertoires, V and J gene usage appeared to be biased.

The sequence came from a girl under three years old with a congenital heart defect. Sequencing used thymocytes. The rearrangement links TRBV18 to TRBJ2-7; D gene ambiguous. CDR3 sequence: CASSLDTYEQYF. The CDR3, as DNA: TGTGCCAGCTCACTTGACACCTACGAGCAGTACTTC.